The source of this T cell receptor beta chain is a study of blood T cell repertoires in COVID-19. The table came from immunoSEQ multiplex PCR; TCRdb's copy has only in-frame clones and leaves some out. The sample yields about 520,000 clones, approximately 83% seen once. The CDR3 has 15 amino acids. Trimming stripped 10 bases from V and 11 bases from J, with 29 bases between. CDR1 SGHDN and CDR2 FVKESK come from the germline V gene. The chain couples TRBV14 to TRBJ1-1; possible D gene TRBD1, 5 bases. Specimen: peripheral blood. The TCR was taken from a human donor in a cohort sampled during active COVID-19. The CDR3 DNA follows: TGTGCCACTACTTCCGTGGACAACCCCGGTCATGGGGCTTTCTTT. Translated: CATTSVDNPGHGAFF.